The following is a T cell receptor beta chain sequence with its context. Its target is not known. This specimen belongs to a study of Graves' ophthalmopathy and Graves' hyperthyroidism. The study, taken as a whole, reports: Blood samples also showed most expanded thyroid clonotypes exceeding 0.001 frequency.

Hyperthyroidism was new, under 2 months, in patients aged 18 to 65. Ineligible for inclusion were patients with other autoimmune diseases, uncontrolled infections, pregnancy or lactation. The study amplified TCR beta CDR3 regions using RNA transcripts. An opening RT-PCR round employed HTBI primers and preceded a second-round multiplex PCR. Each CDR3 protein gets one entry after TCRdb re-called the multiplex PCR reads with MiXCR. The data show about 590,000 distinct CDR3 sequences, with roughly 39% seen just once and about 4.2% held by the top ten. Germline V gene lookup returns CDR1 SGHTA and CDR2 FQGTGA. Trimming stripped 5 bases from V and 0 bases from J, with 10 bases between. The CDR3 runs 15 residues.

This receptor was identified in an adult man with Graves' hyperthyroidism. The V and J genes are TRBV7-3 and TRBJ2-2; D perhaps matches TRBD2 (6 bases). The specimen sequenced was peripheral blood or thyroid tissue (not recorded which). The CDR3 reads CASSPRLANTGELFF. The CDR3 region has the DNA TGTGCCAGCAGCCCACGACTAGCGAACACCGGGGAGCTGTTTTTT.